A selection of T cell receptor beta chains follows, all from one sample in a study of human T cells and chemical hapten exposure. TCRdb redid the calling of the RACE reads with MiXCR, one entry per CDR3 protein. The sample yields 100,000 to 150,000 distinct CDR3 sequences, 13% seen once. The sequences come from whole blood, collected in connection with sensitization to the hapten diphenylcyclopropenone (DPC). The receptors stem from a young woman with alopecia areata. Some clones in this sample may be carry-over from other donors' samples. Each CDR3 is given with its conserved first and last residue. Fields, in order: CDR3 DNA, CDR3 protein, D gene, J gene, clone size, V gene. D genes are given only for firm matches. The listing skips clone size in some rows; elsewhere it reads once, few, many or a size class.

CDR3 DNA: TGTGCCAGCAGCAACAGGGGAGACAATCAGCCCCAGCATTTT; CDR3 protein: CASSNRGDNQPQHF; D gene: TRBD1; J gene: TRBJ1-5; clone size: many; V gene: TRBV27
CDR3 DNA: TGTGCCAGTAGTATCAAGGGATCCACCGGGGAGCTGTTTTTT; CDR3 protein: CASSIKGSTGELFF; D gene: -; J gene: TRBJ2-2; clone size: -; V gene: TRBV19
CDR3 DNA: TGTGCCAGCAACCTCCTACAATATGGGGACAGAGATTCACCCCTCCACTTT; CDR3 protein: CASNLLQYGDRDSPLHF; D gene: TRBD1; J gene: TRBJ1-6; clone size: -; V gene: TRBV7-9
CDR3 DNA: TGTGCCAGCAGCGCCTCGAGACAGGGCAATCAGCCCCAGCATTTT; CDR3 protein: CASSASRQGNQPQHF; D gene: -; J gene: TRBJ1-5; clone size: -; V gene: TRBV28
CDR3 DNA: TGTGCCAGCAGCTTCGGCCTAGCGGGGGTAACGACCCAGTACTTC; CDR3 protein: CASSFGLAGVTTQYF; D gene: TRBD2; J gene: TRBJ2-5; clone size: few; V gene: TRBV11-2
CDR3 DNA: TGTGCCAGCAGCATTAGACAGGGGGCAGGGTACAATGAGCAGTTCTTC; CDR3 protein: CASSIRQGAGYNEQFF; D gene: TRBD1; J gene: TRBJ2-1; clone size: -; V gene: TRBV7-2
CDR3 DNA: TGTGCCAGCGGGACCAGGGGCCCCGGGGAGCAGTTCTTC; CDR3 protein: CASGTRGPGEQFF; D gene: -; J gene: TRBJ2-1; clone size: few; V gene: TRBV28
CDR3 DNA: TGCAGTGCTAGTCCTCCTGGGCCTAGCAATCAGCCCCAGCATTTT; CDR3 protein: CSASPPGPSNQPQHF; D gene: -; J gene: TRBJ1-5; clone size: -; V gene: TRBV20-1
CDR3 DNA: TGTGCCAGCAGCCATCGGTGGGGGGGGCTCAGGATGGAGACCCAGTACTTC; CDR3 protein: CASSHRWGGLRMETQYF; D gene: -; J gene: TRBJ2-5; clone size: few; V gene: TRBV3-1
CDR3 DNA: TGTGCCAGCAGCCTGCCCCGGGGAAACTCCTACAATGAGCAGTTCTTC; CDR3 protein: CASSLPRGNSYNEQFF; D gene: -; J gene: TRBJ2-1; clone size: -; V gene: TRBV3-1
CDR3 DNA: TGTGCCAGCAGTTACTCAGGAGGGCGGAGTAACATTCAGTACTTC; CDR3 protein: CASSYSGGRSNIQYF; D gene: -; J gene: TRBJ2-4; clone size: many; V gene: TRBV6-5
CDR3 DNA: TGTGCCAGCAGCCAGGCCGGGGTCCAATATGGCTACACCTTC; CDR3 protein: CASSQAGVQYGYTF; D gene: -; J gene: TRBJ1-2; clone size: few; V gene: TRBV6-1
CDR3 DNA: TGTGCCAGCAGCCCCCTAGCGGGGCTCAGCAATGAGCAGTTCTTC; CDR3 protein: CASSPLAGLSNEQFF; D gene: TRBD2; J gene: TRBJ2-1; clone size: -; V gene: TRBV5-6
CDR3 DNA: TGTGCCACTAACCCCGGGGCGTGGTACAATGAGCAGTTCTTC; CDR3 protein: CATNPGAWYNEQFF; D gene: -; J gene: TRBJ2-1; clone size: few; V gene: TRBV6-2/TRBV6-3
CDR3 DNA: TGTGCCAGCAGCTTACCGGACAGGGGAAGTTCACCCCTCCACTTT; CDR3 protein: CASSLPDRGSSPLHF; D gene: TRBD1; J gene: TRBJ1-6; clone size: -; V gene: TRBV7-2
CDR3 DNA: TGTGCCAGCAGTGAACCAGGGGGTGACACCGGGGAGCTGTTTTTT; CDR3 protein: CASSEPGGDTGELFF; D gene: TRBD1; J gene: TRBJ2-2; clone size: many; V gene: TRBV2
CDR3 DNA: TGTTCCAGCAGCCCGCTACCCCTCCACTTT; CDR3 protein: CSSSPLPLHF; D gene: -; J gene: TRBJ1-6; clone size: -; V gene: TRBV7-9
CDR3 DNA: TGTGCCAGCAGCTTGGCGGGGTCCCTCTCTGGAAACACCATATATTTT; CDR3 protein: CASSLAGSLSGNTIYF; D gene: -; J gene: TRBJ1-3; clone size: many; V gene: TRBV5-6
CDR3 DNA: TGTGCCAGCAGCTCCGGGAGCGGGGGGCCCTCCTACAATGAGCAGTTCTTC; CDR3 protein: CASSSGSGGPSYNEQFF; D gene: TRBD2; J gene: TRBJ2-1; clone size: many; V gene: TRBV7-7
CDR3 DNA: TGCAGCGTTGGTCTCAGGAAAATCGCGATAGAGACCCAGTACTTC; CDR3 protein: CSVGLRKIAIETQYF; D gene: -; J gene: TRBJ2-5; clone size: many; V gene: TRBV29-1
CDR3 DNA: TGCAGTGCTAGGAAAGACGCGAACACTGAAGCTTTCTTT; CDR3 protein: CSARKDANTEAFF; D gene: -; J gene: TRBJ1-1; clone size: -; V gene: TRBV20-1
CDR3 DNA: TGTGCCAGCAGTTACTCCGGGACAGACCAAGAGACCCAGTACTTC; CDR3 protein: CASSYSGTDQETQYF; D gene: TRBD1; J gene: TRBJ2-5; clone size: few; V gene: TRBV6-5
CDR3 DNA: TGTGCCAGCTCACCCCCCGGACAGCCTCCGCATTTT; CDR3 protein: CASSPPGQPPHF; D gene: -; J gene: TRBJ1-5; clone size: -; V gene: TRBV18
CDR3 DNA: TGTGCCAGCAGCTTAGCGGGGCGAAGGACAGATACGCAGTATTTT; CDR3 protein: CASSLAGRRTDTQYF; D gene: -; J gene: TRBJ2-3; clone size: -; V gene: TRBV7-9
CDR3 DNA: TGCGCCAGCAGAGATACAGGGAACAATTCACCCCTCCACTTT; CDR3 protein: CASRDTGNNSPLHF; D gene: -; J gene: TRBJ1-6; clone size: once; V gene: TRBV5-1
CDR3 DNA: TGTGCCAGCAGCTTAGGAGGGACTAGCGGGGTTACAGATACGCAGTATTTT; CDR3 protein: CASSLGGTSGVTDTQYF; D gene: TRBD2; J gene: TRBJ2-3; clone size: once; V gene: TRBV11-2
CDR3 DNA: TGCGCCAGCAGCCAAGGGGGACTTGGCTCTGGAAACACCATATATTTT; CDR3 protein: CASSQGGLGSGNTIYF; D gene: -; J gene: TRBJ1-3; clone size: many; V gene: TRBV4-3
CDR3 DNA: TGCGCCAGCAGTCTAACTAGCGGGGGGCTTACGGACTCCTACAATGAGCAGTTCTTC; CDR3 protein: CASSLTSGGLTDSYNEQFF; D gene: TRBD2; J gene: TRBJ2-1; clone size: -; V gene: TRBV10-2
CDR3 DNA: TGCGCCAGCAGCCCAAGGGACGGTCTCTATGGCTACACCTTC; CDR3 protein: CASSPRDGLYGYTF; D gene: -; J gene: TRBJ1-2; clone size: many; V gene: TRBV4-3
CDR3 DNA: TGTGCCAGCAGTTTAAGTACAGGCGATGAGCAGTTCTTC; CDR3 protein: CASSLSTGDEQFF; D gene: -; J gene: TRBJ2-1; clone size: few; V gene: TRBV12-3/TRBV12-4
CDR3 DNA: TGCAGTGCTAGAGATTGGACGATGGCTGAAGCTTTCTTT; CDR3 protein: CSARDWTMAEAFF; D gene: -; J gene: TRBJ1-1; clone size: few; V gene: TRBV20-1
CDR3 DNA: TGCGCCAGCAGCCAAGGACCGGGACAGGAATCCGGGGAGCTGTTTTTT; CDR3 protein: CASSQGPGQESGELFF; D gene: TRBD1; J gene: TRBJ2-2; clone size: -; V gene: TRBV4-3